The present T cell receptor beta chain was sequenced within a study of human T cells and chemical hapten exposure. The time point here: patch test 1, 2 weeks after DPC sensitization. The treatment: therapeutic diphenylcyclopropenone sensitization with weekly scalp DPC. Blood draws came before every patch-test application. As concerns this clonotype: Its matching antigen is unknown.

The CDR3 has 13 residues. CDR1 is MDHEN, CDR2 SYDVKM, per germline. J was trimmed by 4 bases and V by 5 bases; bases with no gene match: 4. Study-wide points: The immune response of these alopecia patients might not match healthy individuals'. Significantly greater numbers of large CDR3 similarity clusters came from expanded TCRs than from controls.

TCRdb independently ran MiXCR on the RACE reads; one entry per CDR3 protein. The sample has 150,000 to 200,000 distinct CDR3 sequences; 13% to 15% are singletons. The starting material was whole blood, obtained in connection with sensitization to the hapten diphenylcyclopropenone (DPC). The chain has TRBV28 and TRBJ1-2; 7 nucleotides agree with TRBD1. The source of this sequence is a woman between 25 and 40 years old with alopecia areata. Some clones in this sample may be carry-over from other donors' samples. This CDR3 reads CASSPGGSYGYTF. The CDR3 nucleotides are TGTGCCAGCAGTCCAGGGGGAAGCTATGGCTACACCTTC.